This T cell receptor (beta chain) was observed in a study of T cell repertoires in ileal Crohn's disease. The V segment lost 7 bases and the J segment 5 bases; nucleotides outside the gene matches: 7. The CDR3 has 14 residues. The germline V gene has CDR1 MNHEY and CDR2 SVGAGI. Regarding this clone: Antigen unknown.

Here immunoSEQ multiplex PCR was the method, and the copy in TCRdb shows in-frame clones only, minus some. The sample shows about 14,000 clones, 87% of them seen only once. Study results and limitations: Active smokers at surgery had more clonal expansions than non-smokers.

Sequencing was done on a sample of ileal tissue. The sequence was obtained from an adult with Crohn's disease. The chain links TRBV6-5 to TRBJ2-7; the match to TRBD2 covers 11 bases. CDR3 protein: CASTRLAGSDEQYF. The CDR3 nucleotides are TGTGCCAGCACCCGACTAGCGGGATCTGACGAGCAGTACTTC.